Listed below are T cell receptor beta chains from one sample, sequenced in a study of control samples from healthy donors and cancer patients. Repertoires were generated with immunoSEQ multiplex PCR, while TCRdb's copy carries only in-frame clones and drops some. The table lists about 150,000 clones, around 95% of them singletons. Sequenced: blood. The source is a man in his forties in good health. The CDR3 runs from the conserved cysteine through the conserved F or W. Fields, in order: D gene, V gene, clone size, J gene, CDR3 DNA, CDR3 protein. A D gene is named only where the DNA matches it firmly. The size field is filled for only some rows; it gives once, few, many or a size class.

TRBD1	TRBV19	.	TRBJ1-1	TGTGCCAGTAGTACCCGCCCGGGACAGGGGGCCCCTGAAGCTTTCTTT	CASSTRPGQGAPEAFF
TRBD1	TRBV5-1	.	TRBJ2-7	TGCGCCAGCAGCTCGGGACAGCCCCTGGACGAGCAGTACTTC	CASSSGQPLDEQYF
.	TRBV30	.	TRBJ2-3	TGTGCCTGGAGTGTAATCGCGGGGTTCACAGATACGCAGTATTTT	CAWSVIAGFTDTQYF
.	TRBV20-1	.	TRBJ1-6	TGCAGTGCTAGTTACGGAAATTCACCCCTCCACTTT	CSASYGNSPLHF
TRBD1	TRBV4-1	.	TRBJ2-1	TGCGCCAGCAGCCAAGTCCAACTGACAGGGGGTAACTACAATGAGCAGTTCTTC	CASSQVQLTGGNYNEQFF
TRBD1	TRBV7-2	.	TRBJ1-1	TGTGCCAGCAGCTTCTTGGACAGGGGACGTGCGAACACTGAAGCTTTCTTT	CASSFLDRGRANTEAFF
.	TRBV4-3	.	TRBJ2-7	TGCGCCAGCAGCCAAGTTCTGGACAGCTCCTACGAGCAGTACTTC	CASSQVLDSSYEQYF
TRBD1	TRBV5-1	once	TRBJ2-7	TGCGCCAGCAGCCGCGGGACAGGGGGCCGGGAGCAGTACTTC	CASSRGTGGREQYF
TRBD1	TRBV2	once	TRBJ1-2	TGTGCCAGCAGTGATTGGGGGAACAGGGGTGGCTATGGCTACACCTTC	CASSDWGNRGGYGYTF
.	TRBV3-1/TRBV3-2	.	TRBJ2-2	TGTGCCAGCAGCCGTGTAGGGGGGAACACCGGGGAGCTGTTTTTT	CASSRVGGNTGELFF
TRBD2	TRBV6-5	.	TRBJ2-1	TGTGCCAGCAGCCTGGGACTAGCCGTTGATGAGCAGTTCTTC	CASSLGLAVDEQFF
.	TRBV4-2	.	TRBJ1-6	TGTGCCAGCAGCCAAGATTGGAGGGCAGGGCTCTCCTATAATTCACCCCTCCACTTT	CASSQDWRAGLSYNSPLHF
.	TRBV20-1	.	TRBJ1-1	TGCAGTGCTAGCGGGACCACTGAAGCTTTCTTT	CSASGTTEAFF
.	TRBV28	.	TRBJ1-5	TGTGCCAGCAGGTCAGGGTATAACAATCAGCCCCAGCATTTT	CASRSGYNNQPQHF
.	TRBV7-2	.	TRBJ2-7	TGTGCCAGCAGCTTGTTGACGGGATACGAGCAGTACTTC	CASSLLTGYEQYF
.	TRBV19	.	TRBJ1-1	TGTGCCAGTAGTCTTCGGGGGGGAGGAACGCATGAAGCTTTCTTT	CASSLRGGGTHEAFF
.	TRBV5-5	.	TRBJ1-2	TGTGCCAGCAGCTTAGGTCCTCGTCAGCGCTATGGCTACACCTTC	CASSLGPRQRYGYTF
.	TRBV23-1	.	TRBJ1-6	TGCGCCAGCAGTACGGAAACTTATAATTCACCCCTCCACTTT	CASSTETYNSPLHF
.	TRBV28	.	TRBJ1-2	TGTGCCAGCAGTCCGCACGTGATCCCCTCTTATTCTAACTATGGCTACACCTTC	CASSPHVIPSYSNYGYTF